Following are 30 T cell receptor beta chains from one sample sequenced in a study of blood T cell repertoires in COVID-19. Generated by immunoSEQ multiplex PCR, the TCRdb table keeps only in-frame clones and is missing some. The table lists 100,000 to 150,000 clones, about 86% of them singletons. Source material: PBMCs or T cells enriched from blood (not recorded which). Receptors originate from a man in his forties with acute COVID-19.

The CDR3 DNA reads TGTGCCACCCGTGGACTAGCGGAGTACAATGAGCAGTTCTTC. Its protein product is CATRGLAEYNEQFF. The chain links TRBV10-3 to TRBJ2-1; TRBD2 matches 10 bases. With V trimmed by 10 bases and J by 4 bases, 7 bases remained unmatched. This CDR3 has 14 amino acids. Germline CDR1 reads ENHRY; CDR2 reads SYGVKD.

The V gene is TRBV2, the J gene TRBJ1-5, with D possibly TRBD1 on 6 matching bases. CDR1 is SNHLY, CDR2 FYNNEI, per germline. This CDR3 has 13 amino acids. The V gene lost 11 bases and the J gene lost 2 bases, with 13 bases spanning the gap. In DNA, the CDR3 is TGTGCCGGCACAGGGAACGGCAATCAGCCCCAGCATTTT. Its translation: CAGTGNGNQPQHF.

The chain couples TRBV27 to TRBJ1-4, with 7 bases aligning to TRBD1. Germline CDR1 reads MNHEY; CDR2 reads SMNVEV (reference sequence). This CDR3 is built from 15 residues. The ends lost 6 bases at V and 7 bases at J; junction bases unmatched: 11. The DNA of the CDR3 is TGTGCCAGCAGCGCCACAGGGGAAGGGGGTGAAAAACTGTTTTTT. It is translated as CASSATGEGGEKLFF.

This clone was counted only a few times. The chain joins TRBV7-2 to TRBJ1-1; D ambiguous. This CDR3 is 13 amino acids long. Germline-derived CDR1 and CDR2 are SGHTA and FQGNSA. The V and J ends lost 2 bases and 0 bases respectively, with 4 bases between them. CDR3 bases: TGTGCCAGCAGCTTATCGGTGAACACTGAAGCTTTCTTT. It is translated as CASSLSVNTEAFF.

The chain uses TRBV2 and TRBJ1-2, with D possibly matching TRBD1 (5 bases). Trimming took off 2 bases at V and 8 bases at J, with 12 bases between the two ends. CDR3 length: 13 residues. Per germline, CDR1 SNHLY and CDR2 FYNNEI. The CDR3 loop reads CASSESRTNGYTF. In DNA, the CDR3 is TGTGCCAGCAGTGAATCGAGGACAAACGGCTACACCTTC.

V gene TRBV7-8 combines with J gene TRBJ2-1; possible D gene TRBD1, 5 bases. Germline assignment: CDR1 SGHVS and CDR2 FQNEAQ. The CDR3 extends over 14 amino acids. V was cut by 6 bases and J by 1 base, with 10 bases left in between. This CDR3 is CASRPRVSYNEQFF. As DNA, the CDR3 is TGTGCCAGCAGACCCAGGGTTTCCTACAATGAGCAGTTCTTC.

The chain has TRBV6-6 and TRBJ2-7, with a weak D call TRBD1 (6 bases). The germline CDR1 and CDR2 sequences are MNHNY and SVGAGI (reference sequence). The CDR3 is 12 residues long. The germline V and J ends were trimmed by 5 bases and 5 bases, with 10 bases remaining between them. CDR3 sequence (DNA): TGTGCCAGCAGTACACAGGGCAACGAGCAGTACTTC. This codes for CASSTQGNEQYF.

CDR3 protein: CASSKGREGINSPLHF. DNA of the CDR3: TGTGCCAGCAGCAAAGGGAGGGAGGGGATTAATTCACCCCTCCACTTT. The chain links TRBV21-1 to TRBJ1-6. TRBV21-1 is described as a pseudogene. The CDR3 spans 16 residues.

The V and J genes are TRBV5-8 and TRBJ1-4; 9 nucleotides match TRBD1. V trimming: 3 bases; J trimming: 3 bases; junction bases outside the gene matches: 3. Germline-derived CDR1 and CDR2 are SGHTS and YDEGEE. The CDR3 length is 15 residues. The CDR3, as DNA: TGTGCCAGCAGCTCGGGACAGGGAGCTAATGAAAAACTGTTTTTT. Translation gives CASSSGQGANEKLFF.

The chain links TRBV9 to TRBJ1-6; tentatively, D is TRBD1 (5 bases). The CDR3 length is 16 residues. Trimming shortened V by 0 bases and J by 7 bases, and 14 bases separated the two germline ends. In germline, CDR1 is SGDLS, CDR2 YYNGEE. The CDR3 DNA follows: TGTGCCAGCAGCGTAGGGGCAGGGCATCGGAATTCACCCCTCCACTTT. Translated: CASSVGAGHRNSPLHF.

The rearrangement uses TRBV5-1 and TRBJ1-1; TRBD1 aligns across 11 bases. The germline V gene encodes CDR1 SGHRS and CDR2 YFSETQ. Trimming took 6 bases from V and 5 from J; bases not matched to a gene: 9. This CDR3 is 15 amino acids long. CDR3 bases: TGCGCCAGCACCTCGCTGGGGACAGGGGGAACTGAAGCTTTCTTT. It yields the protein CASTSLGTGGTEAFF.

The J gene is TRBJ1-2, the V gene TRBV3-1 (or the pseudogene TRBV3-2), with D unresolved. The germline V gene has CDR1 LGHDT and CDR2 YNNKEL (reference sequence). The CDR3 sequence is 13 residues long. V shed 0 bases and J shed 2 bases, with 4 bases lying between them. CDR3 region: CASSQDVNYGYTF. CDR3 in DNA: TGTGCCAGCAGCCAAGACGTGAACTATGGCTACACCTTC.

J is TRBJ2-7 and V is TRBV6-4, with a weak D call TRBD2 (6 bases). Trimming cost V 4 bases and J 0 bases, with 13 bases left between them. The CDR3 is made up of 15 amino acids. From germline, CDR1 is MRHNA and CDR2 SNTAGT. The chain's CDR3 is CASSVEDGSSYEQYF. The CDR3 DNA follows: TGTGCCAGCAGTGTAGAGGACGGGAGCTCCTACGAGCAGTACTTC.

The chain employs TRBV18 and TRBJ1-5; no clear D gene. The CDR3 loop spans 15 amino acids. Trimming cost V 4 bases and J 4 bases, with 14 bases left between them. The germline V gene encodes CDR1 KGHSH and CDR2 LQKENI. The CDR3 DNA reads TGTGCCAGCTCACTTGGAGGAATAGCGAATCAGCCCCAGCATTTT. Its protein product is CASSLGGIANQPQHF.

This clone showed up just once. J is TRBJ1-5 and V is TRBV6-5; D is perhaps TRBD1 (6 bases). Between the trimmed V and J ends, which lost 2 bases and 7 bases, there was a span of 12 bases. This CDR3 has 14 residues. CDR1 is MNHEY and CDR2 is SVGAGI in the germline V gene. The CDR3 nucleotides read TGTGCCAGCAGTTACACAGGGCAGGAACAGCCCCAGCATTTT. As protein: CASSYTGQEQPQHF.

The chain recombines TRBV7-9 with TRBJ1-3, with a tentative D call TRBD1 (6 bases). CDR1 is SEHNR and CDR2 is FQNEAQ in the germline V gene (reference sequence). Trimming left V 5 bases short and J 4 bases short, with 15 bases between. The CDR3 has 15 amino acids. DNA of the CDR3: TGTGCCAGCAGCCCAGCTGGACAGCCAGGAAACACCATATATTTT. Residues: CASSPAGQPGNTIYF.

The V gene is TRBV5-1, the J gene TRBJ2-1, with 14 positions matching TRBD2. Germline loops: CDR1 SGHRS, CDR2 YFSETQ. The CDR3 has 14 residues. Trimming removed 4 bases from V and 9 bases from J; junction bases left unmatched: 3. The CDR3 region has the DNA TGCGCCAGCAGCCAGGGGACTAGCGGGAGTGAGCAGTTCTTC. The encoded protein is CASSQGTSGSEQFF.

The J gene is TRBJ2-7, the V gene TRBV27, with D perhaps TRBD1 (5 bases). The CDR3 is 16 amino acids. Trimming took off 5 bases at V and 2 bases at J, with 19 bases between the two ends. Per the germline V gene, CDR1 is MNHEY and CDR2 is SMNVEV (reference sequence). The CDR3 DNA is TGTGCCAGCAGTATGGGGTGGGCAGGGATTCCCTACGAGCAGTACTTC. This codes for CASSMGWAGIPYEQYF.

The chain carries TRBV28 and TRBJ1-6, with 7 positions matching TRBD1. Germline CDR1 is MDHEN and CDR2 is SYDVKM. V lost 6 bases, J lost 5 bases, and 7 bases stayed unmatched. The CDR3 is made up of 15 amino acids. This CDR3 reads CASRPDRVDNSPLHF. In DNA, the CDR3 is TGTGCCAGCAGACCAGACAGGGTTGATAATTCACCCCTCCACTTT.

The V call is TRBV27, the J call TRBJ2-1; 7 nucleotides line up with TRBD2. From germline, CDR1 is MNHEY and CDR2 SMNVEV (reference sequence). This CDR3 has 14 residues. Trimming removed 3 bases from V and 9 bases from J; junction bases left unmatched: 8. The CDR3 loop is CASSFAGRFGEQFF. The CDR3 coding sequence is TGTGCCAGCAGTTTCGCCGGGAGGTTCGGTGAGCAGTTCTTC.

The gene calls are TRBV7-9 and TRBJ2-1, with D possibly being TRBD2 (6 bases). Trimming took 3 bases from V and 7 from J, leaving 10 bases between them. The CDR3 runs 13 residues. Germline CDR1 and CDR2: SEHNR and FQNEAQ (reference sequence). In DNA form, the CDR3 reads TGTGCCAGCAGCTTGGGGGGTAGGAATGAGCAGTTCTTC. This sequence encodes CASSLGGRNEQFF.

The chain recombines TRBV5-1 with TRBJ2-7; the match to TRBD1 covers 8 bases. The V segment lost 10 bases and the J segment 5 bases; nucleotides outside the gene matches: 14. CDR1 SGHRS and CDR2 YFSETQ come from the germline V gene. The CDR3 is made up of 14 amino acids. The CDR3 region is CAGSDLTGVDEQYF. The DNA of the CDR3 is TGCGCCGGCTCTGATTTGACAGGGGTGGACGAGCAGTACTTC. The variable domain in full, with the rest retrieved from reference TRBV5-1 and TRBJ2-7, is KAGVTQTPRYLIKTRGQQVTLSCSPISGHRSVSWYQQTPGQGLQFLFEYFSETQRNKGNFPGRFSGRQFSNSRSEMNVSTLELGDSALYLCAGSDLTGVDEQYFGPGTRLTVT.

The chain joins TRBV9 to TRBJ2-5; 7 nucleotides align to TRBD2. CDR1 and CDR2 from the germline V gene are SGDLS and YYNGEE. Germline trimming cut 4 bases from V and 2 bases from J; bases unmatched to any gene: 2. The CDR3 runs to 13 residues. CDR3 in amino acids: CASSRDYQETQYF. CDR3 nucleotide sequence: TGTGCCAGCAGCCGGGACTATCAAGAGACCCAGTACTTC.

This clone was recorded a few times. CDR3 loop: CASSPRTETTDTQYF. CDR3 nucleotides: TGTGCCAGCTCACCGCGGACAGAAACCACAGATACGCAGTATTTT. The chain recombines TRBV18 with TRBJ2-3; a weak D match, TRBD1 (6 bases). V lost 3 bases, J lost 2 bases, and 12 bases lay in between. The germline V gene encodes CDR1 KGHSH and CDR2 LQKENI. The CDR3 spans 15 residues.

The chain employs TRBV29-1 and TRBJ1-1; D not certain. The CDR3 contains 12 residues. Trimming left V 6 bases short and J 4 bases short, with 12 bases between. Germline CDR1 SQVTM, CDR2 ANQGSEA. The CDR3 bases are TGCAGCGTCCCCGCGGGCGCCACTGAAGCTTTCTTT. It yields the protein CSVPAGATEAFF. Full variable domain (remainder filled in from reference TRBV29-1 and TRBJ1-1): SAVISQKPSRDICQRGTSLTIQCQVDSQVTMMFWYRQQPGQSLTLIATANQGSEATYESGFVIDKFPISRPNLTFSTLTVSNMSPEDSSIYLCSVPAGATEAFFGQGTRLTVV.

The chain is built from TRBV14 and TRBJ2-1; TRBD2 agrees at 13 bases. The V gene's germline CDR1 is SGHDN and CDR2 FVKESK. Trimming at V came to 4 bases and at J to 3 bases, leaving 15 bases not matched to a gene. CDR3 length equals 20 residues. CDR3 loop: CASSPRWGGLAGTIYNEQFF. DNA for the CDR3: TGTGCCAGCAGCCCCCGATGGGGGGGACTAGCGGGAACGATCTACAATGAGCAGTTCTTC.

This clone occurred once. The CDR3 spells CASSLARAGGTADTQYF. The CDR3, as DNA: TGTGCCAGCAGCTTAGCGCGAGCGGGAGGGACGGCAGATACGCAGTATTTT. V and J are TRBV7-2 and TRBJ2-3, with 10 bases fitting TRBD2. From germline, CDR1 is SGHTA and CDR2 FQGNSA. Trimming removed 0 bases from V and 4 bases from J; junction bases left unmatched: 7. This CDR3 spans 17 amino acids.

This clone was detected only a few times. CDR3 DNA sequence: TGTGCCATCAGTGGGGGGACTATCGGGTACGAGCAGTACTTC. As protein: CAISGGTIGYEQYF. The genes are TRBV10-3 and TRBJ2-7; the match to TRBD2 covers 7 bases. CDR1 is ENHRY, CDR2 SYGVKD, per germline. The CDR3 contains 14 residues. V trimming: 4 bases; J trimming: 4 bases; junction bases outside the gene matches: 7.

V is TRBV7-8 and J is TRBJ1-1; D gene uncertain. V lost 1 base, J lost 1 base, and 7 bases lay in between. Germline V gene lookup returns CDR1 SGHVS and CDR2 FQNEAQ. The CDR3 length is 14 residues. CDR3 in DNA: TGTGCCAGCAGCTTAGGGGAGGCGAACACTGAAGCTTTCTTT. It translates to CASSLGEANTEAFF. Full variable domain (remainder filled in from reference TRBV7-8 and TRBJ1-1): GAGVSQSPRYKVAKRGQDVALRCDPISGHVSLFWYQQALGQGPEFLTYFQNEAQLDKSGLPSDRFFAERPEGSVSTLKIQRTQQEDSAVYLCASSLGEANTEAFFGQGTRLTVV.

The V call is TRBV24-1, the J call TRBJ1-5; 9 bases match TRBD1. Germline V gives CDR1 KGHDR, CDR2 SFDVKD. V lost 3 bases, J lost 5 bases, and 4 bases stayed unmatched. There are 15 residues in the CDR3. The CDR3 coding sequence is TGTGCCACCAGTGATCCCAGGACAGGGGATCAGCCCCAGCATTTT. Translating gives CATSDPRTGDQPQHF.